These 11 T cell receptor beta chains originate from one sample sequenced in a study of blood T cell repertoires in COVID-19. Some clones are missing from TCRdb's copy, which holds only in-frame ones; the method was immunoSEQ multiplex PCR. This table holds 75,000 to 90,000 clones, around 87% found once. Material for sequencing was peripheral blood. The origin of the receptors is a man at least 80 years old with active or convalescent COVID-19.

As for this clone: Within the sample, other DNA sequences also encode this same CDR3. The chain combines TRBV7-2 with TRBJ2-1, with TRBD2 matching over 9 bases. Per the germline V gene, CDR1 is SGHTA and CDR2 is FQGNSA. V lost 1 base and J lost 4; bases outside the gene matches: 2. The CDR3 contains 15 residues. CDR3 region: CASSLGLAGYNEQFF. The CDR3 DNA sequence: TGTGCCAGCAGCTTAGGGCTAGCGGGGTACAATGAGCAGTTCTTC.

The chain couples TRBV19 to TRBJ1-3; D possibly corresponds to TRBD1 (6 bases). V was cut by 3 bases and J by 0 bases, with 15 bases left in between. Germline V gene data show CDR1 as LNHDA and CDR2 as SQIVND (reference sequence). The CDR3 runs 17 residues. The CDR3 region is CASSMPRQALSGNTIYF. The CDR3 bases are TGTGCCAGTAGTATGCCCCGACAGGCCCTCTCTGGAAACACCATATATTTT.

The table lists this clone with a count of one. CDR3 sequence reads: CASSDLHTGANVLTF. As DNA, the CDR3 is TGTGCCAGCAGTGACCTGCACACTGGGGCCAACGTCCTGACTTTC. The chain has TRBV6-4 and TRBJ2-6; the D is unclear. The germline V and J ends were trimmed by 2 bases and 2 bases, with 7 bases remaining between them. Germline CDR1 MRHNA, CDR2 SNTAGT. There are 15 residues in the CDR3.

The chain recombines TRBV5-1 with TRBJ1-1; 8 bases agree with TRBD1. The CDR3 consists of 17 residues. Losses at the gene ends were 4 bases for V and 1 base for J; bases not matched to a gene: 12. In germline, CDR1 is SGHRS, CDR2 YFSETQ. The DNA for the CDR3 is TGCGCCAGCAGCCCCCGGACAGGGCCGACGTGGAACACTGAAGCTTTCTTT. The encoded protein is CASSPRTGPTWNTEAFF.

This rearrangement joins TRBV5-4 to TRBJ1-1, with 9 bases lining up with TRBD1. Germline CDR1 reads SGHNT; CDR2 reads YYREEE (reference sequence). The CDR3 runs to 15 residues. J lost 3 bases, V lost 0 bases, and 3 bases had no gene match. DNA of the CDR3: TGTGCCAGCAGCTTGGGGGGACAGGGAGACACTGAAGCTTTCTTT. Protein product: CASSLGGQGDTEAFF.

This chain connects TRBV7-2 to TRBJ1-1; tentatively, D is TRBD1 (6 bases). This CDR3 is built from 14 residues. Germline V lookup: CDR1 SGHTA, CDR2 FQGNSA. V lost 2 bases and J lost 2, with 9 bases in between. CDR3 in amino acids: CASSLQTGNTEAFF. The CDR3 DNA reads TGTGCCAGCAGCTTACAGACAGGAAACACTGAAGCTTTCTTT.

V is TRBV2 and J is TRBJ1-2, with D unresolved. This CDR3 contains 12 residues. V was shortened by 3 bases and J by 9 bases, with 11 bases between the two germline ends. Germline assignment: CDR1 SNHLY and CDR2 FYNNEI. Here the CDR3 reads CASSEFRRSYTF. CDR3 in DNA: TGTGCCAGCAGTGAGTTCAGGAGGAGCTACACCTTC.

The chain has TRBV27 and TRBJ2-5, with D maybe TRBD2 (6 bases). There are 14 residues in the CDR3. Germline lookup yields CDR1 MNHEY and CDR2 SMNVEV (reference sequence). V gave up 0 bases and J gave up 5 bases, with 10 bases separating them. For the CDR3, the DNA is TGTGCCAGCAGTTTATCCGGGGGTAGGGAGACCCAGTACTTC. It codes for CASSLSGGRETQYF.

The chain is built from TRBV27 and TRBJ2-7, with 7 bases identical to TRBD1. CDR3 length equals 13 residues. The trim removed 3 bases at V and 6 bases at J, leaving 5 bases unmatched. Germline CDR1 reads MNHEY; CDR2 reads SMNVEV (reference sequence). The CDR3: CASSFNRGGEQYV. As DNA, the CDR3 is TGTGCCAGCAGTTTTAACAGGGGTGGCGAGCAGTACGTC.

The chain employs TRBV6-5 and TRBJ2-2; D is ambiguous. Germline-derived CDR1 and CDR2 are MNHEY and SVGAGI. The CDR3 length is 14 residues. The V end lost 6 bases, the J end lost 1 base, and 9 bases lay between the germline ends. The CDR3 sequence is CASRAAENTGELFF. CDR3 DNA: TGTGCCAGCAGGGCGGCCGAGAACACCGGGGAGCTGTTTTTT.

This clone was detected only once. The chain carries TRBV3-1 (or the pseudogene TRBV3-2) and TRBJ2-1; D may be TRBD1 (6 bases). CDR1 and CDR2 from the germline V gene are LGHDT and YNNKEL (reference sequence). This CDR3 has 15 amino acids. Trimming cost V 4 bases and J 5 bases, with 15 bases left between them. The chain's CDR3 is CASSLRTAKHNEQFF. DNA of the CDR3: TGTGCCAGCAGCCTCCGGACAGCCAAGCACAATGAGCAGTTCTTC.